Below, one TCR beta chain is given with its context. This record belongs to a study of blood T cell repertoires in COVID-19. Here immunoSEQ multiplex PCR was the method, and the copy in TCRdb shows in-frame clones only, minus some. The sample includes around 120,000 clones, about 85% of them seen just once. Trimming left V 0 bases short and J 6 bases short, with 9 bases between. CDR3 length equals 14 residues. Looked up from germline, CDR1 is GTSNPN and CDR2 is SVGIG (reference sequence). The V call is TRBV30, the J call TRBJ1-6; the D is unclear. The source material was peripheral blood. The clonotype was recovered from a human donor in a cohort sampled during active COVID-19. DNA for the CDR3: TGTGCCTGGAGTGTCGTACACGTTAATTCACCCCTCCACTTT. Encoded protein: CAWSVVHVNSPLHF.